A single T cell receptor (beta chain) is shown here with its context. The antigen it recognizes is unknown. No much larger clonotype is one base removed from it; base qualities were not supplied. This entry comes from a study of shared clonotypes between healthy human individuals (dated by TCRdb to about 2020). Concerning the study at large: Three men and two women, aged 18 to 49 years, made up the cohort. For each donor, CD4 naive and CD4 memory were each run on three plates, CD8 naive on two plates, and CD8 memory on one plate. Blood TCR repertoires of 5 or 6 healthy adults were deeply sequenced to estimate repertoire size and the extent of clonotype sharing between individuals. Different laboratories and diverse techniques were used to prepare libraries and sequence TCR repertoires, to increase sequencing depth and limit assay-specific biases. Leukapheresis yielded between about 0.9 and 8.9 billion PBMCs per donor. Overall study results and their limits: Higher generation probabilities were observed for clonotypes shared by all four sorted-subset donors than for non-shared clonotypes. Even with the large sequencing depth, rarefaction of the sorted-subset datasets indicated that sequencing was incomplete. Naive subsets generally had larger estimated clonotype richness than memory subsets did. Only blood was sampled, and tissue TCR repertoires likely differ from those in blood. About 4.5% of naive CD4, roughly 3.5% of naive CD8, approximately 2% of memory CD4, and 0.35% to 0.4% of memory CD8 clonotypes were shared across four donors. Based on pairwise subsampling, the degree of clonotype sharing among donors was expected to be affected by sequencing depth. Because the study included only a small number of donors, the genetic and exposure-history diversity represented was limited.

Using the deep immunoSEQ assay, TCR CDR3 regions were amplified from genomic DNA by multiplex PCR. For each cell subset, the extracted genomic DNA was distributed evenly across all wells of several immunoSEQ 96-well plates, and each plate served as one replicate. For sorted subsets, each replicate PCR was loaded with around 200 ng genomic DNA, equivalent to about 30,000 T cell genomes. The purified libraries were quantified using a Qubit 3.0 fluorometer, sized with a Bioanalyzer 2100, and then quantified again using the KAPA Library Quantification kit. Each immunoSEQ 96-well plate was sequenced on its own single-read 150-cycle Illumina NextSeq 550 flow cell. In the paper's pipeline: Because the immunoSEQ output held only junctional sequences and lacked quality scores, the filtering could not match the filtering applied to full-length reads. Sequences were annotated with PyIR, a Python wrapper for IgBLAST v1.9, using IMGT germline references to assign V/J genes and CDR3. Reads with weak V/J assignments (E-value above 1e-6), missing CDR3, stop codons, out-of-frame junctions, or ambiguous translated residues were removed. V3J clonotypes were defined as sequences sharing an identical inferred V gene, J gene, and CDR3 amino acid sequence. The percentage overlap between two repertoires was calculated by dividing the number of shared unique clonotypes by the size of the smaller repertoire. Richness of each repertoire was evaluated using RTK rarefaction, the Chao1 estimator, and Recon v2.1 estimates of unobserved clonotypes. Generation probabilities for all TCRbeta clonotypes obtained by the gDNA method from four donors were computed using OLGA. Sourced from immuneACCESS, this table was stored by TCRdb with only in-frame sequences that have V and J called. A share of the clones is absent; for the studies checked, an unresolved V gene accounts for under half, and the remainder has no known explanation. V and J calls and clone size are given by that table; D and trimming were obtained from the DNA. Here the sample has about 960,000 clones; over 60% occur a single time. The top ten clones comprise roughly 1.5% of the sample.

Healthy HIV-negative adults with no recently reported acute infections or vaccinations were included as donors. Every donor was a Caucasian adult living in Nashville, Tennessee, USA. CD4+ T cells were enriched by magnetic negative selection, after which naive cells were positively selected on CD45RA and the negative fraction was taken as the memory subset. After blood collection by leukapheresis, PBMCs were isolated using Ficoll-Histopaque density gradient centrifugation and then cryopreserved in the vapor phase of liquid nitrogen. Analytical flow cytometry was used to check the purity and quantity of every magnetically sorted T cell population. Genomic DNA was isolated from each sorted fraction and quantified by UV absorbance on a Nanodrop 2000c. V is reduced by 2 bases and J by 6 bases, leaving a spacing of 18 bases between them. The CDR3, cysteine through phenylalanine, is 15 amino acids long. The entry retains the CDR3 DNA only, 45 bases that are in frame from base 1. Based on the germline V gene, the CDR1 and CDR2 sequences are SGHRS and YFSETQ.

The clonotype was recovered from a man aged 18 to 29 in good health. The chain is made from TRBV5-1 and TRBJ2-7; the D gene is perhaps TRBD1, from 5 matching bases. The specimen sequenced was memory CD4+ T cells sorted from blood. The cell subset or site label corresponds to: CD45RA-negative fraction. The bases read TGCGCCAGCAGCTTTTCAGGGATTATCATCGGCGAGCAGTACTTC. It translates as CASSFSGIIIGEQYF.